This T cell receptor beta chain is from a study of T-cell memory formation after mild COVID-19. Germline V lookup: CDR1 SGHRS, CDR2 YFSETQ. V lost 1 base to trimming and J lost 6 bases; unmatched junction nucleotides: 5. This CDR3 has 14 amino acids. Each CDR3 protein is one row after TCRdb ran MiXCR on the 5' RACE reads. The table has about 250,000 distinct CDR3 sequences, roughly 15% seen once. This clonotype was counted at least ten times. The receptor's source is a man aged 18 to 29 who had mild COVID-19 (a few samples of this study predate the infection). Cell type and time point are not known. Sequencing was performed on PBMCs or a T cell subset sorted from them (not recorded which). The rearrangement links TRBV5-1 to TRBJ2-3; TRBD2 aligns across 7 bases. CDR3: CASSLRGSGDTQYF. The CDR3 DNA sequence: TGCGCCAGCAGCTTGCGTGGTAGCGGGGATACGCAGTATTTT.